Listed below are T cell receptor beta chains from one sample, sequenced in a study of blood T cell repertoires in COVID-19. Libraries were prepared by immunoSEQ multiplex PCR; TCRdb keeps only in-frame clonotypes and omits some of them. The table includes about 65,000 clones, 65% to 90% detected once. What was sequenced was peripheral blood. The receptors originated from a man in his fifties with COVID-19, enrolled during active disease. Both conserved end residues are part of each CDR3. The order of the fields is D gene, J gene, V gene, clone size, CDR3 protein, CDR3 DNA. The D gene is left open where the match is weak. Clone sizes are given selectively: once, few, many, or a class where the clone is expanded.

D gene: TRBD1
J gene: TRBJ2-5
V gene: TRBV4-2
clone size: -
CDR3 protein: CASSHRQGAGETQYF
CDR3 DNA: TGTGCCAGCAGCCACCGACAGGGGGCAGGTGAGACCCAGTACTTC

D gene: -
J gene: TRBJ2-1
V gene: TRBV7-9
clone size: -
CDR3 protein: CASSFPGGLYNEQFF
CDR3 DNA: TGTGCCAGCAGCTTTCCTGGGGGCCTCTACAATGAGCAGTTCTTC

D gene: TRBD2
J gene: TRBJ2-5
V gene: TRBV5-1
clone size: -
CDR3 protein: CASSLAGGGEETQYF
CDR3 DNA: TGCGCCAGCAGCTTGGCCGGGGGAGGGGAAGAGACCCAGTACTTC

D gene: TRBD2
J gene: TRBJ2-3
V gene: TRBV7-6
clone size: -
CDR3 protein: CASSPGEAGDLGTDTQYF
CDR3 DNA: TGTGCCAGCAGCCCAGGCGAAGCGGGAGATCTTGGCACAGATACGCAGTATTTT

D gene: TRBD2
J gene: TRBJ2-5
V gene: TRBV5-1
clone size: -
CDR3 protein: CASSKTSGRRGGQETQYF
CDR3 DNA: TGCGCCAGCAGCAAGACTAGCGGGAGGAGGGGGGGACAAGAGACCCAGTACTTC

D gene: TRBD2
J gene: TRBJ2-7
V gene: TRBV9
clone size: once
CDR3 protein: CASSVVREGGEQYF
CDR3 DNA: TGTGCCAGCAGCGTAGTGCGGGAGGGGGGCGAGCAGTACTTC

D gene: TRBD1
J gene: TRBJ1-1
V gene: TRBV6-5
clone size: -
CDR3 protein: CASKRQGTGGTEAFF
CDR3 DNA: TGTGCCAGCAAACGACAGGGAACAGGGGGCACTGAAGCTTTCTTT

D gene: TRBD1
J gene: TRBJ1-5
V gene: TRBV19
clone size: -
CDR3 protein: CASSTGGLKPQHF
CDR3 DNA: TGTGCCAGTAGTACAGGGGGCCTAAAGCCCCAGCATTTT

D gene: -
J gene: TRBJ2-2
V gene: TRBV28
clone size: -
CDR3 protein: CASRAPPGPGELFF
CDR3 DNA: TGTGCCAGCAGAGCACCCCCAGGGCCCGGGGAGCTGTTTTTT

D gene: -
J gene: TRBJ2-1
V gene: TRBV7-9
clone size: -
CDR3 protein: CASSLALGGNEQFF
CDR3 DNA: TGTGCCAGCAGCTTAGCGCTTGGGGGGAATGAGCAGTTCTTC

D gene: -
J gene: TRBJ2-7
V gene: TRBV15
clone size: -
CDR3 protein: CATSRQTGYEQYF
CDR3 DNA: TGTGCCACCAGCAGACAGACAGGTTACGAGCAGTACTTC